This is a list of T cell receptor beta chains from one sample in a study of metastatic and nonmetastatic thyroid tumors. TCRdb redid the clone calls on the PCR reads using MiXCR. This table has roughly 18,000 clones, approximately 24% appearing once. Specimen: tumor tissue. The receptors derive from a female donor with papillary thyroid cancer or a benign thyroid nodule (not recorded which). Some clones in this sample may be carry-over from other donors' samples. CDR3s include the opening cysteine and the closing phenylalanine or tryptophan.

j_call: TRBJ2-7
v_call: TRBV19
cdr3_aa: CASSTRRDLYEQYF

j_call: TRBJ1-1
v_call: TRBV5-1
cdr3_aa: CASSLEAGVNTEAFF

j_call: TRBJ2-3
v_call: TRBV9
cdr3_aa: CASSVAGGESTDTQYF

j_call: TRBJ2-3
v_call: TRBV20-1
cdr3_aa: CSAVFGSGWEADTQYF

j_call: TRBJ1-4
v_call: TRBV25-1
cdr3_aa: CASVGEKLFF

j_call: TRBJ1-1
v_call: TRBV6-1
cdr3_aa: CASMGTVGITEAFF

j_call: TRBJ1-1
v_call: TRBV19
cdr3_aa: CASTSGGAGTEAFF

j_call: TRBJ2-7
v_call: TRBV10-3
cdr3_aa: CAISEALQGTYEQYF

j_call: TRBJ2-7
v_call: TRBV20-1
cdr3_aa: CSARMDGGPYEQYF

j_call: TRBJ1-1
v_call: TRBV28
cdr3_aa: CASLATNLVGNTEAFF

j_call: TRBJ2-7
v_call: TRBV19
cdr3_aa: CASRGEGSVRQYF

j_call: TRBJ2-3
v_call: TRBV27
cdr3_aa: CASSSRLAGGTDTQYF

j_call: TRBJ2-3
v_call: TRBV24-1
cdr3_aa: CATSTSRDNTQYF

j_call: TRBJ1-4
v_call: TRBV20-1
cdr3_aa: CSARDAGQGVEKLFF

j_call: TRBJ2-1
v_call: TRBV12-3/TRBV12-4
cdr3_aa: CASSSKDRDNYQFF

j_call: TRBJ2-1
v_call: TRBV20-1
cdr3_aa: CSARDGVYEQFF

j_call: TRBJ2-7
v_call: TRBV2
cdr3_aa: CATTRLAGAHEQYF

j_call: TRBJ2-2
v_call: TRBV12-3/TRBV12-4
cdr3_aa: CASSPLTTANTGELFF

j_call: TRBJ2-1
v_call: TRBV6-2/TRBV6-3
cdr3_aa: CASSYDNEQFF

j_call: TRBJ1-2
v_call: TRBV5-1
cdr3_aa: CASSLGDQGEGYGYTF

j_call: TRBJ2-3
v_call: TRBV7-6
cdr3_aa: CASSVPTSGRARADTQYF

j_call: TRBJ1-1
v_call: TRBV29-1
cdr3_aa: CSADTEAFF

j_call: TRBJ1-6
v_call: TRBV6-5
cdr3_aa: CASSYRYGQGLDNSPLHF

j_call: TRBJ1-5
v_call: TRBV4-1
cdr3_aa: CASSHREGNQPQHF

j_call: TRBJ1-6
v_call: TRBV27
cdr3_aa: CASRASDNYNSPLHF

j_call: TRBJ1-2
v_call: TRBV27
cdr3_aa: CASSFGGDYGYTF

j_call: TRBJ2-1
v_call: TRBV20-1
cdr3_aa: CSAREPGYYNEQFF

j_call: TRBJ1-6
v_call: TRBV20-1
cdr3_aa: CSASHGQINSPLHF

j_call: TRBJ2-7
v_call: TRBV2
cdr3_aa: CASSPGLYYEQYF

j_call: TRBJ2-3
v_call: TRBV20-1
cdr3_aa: CSARGVLYASTDTQYF

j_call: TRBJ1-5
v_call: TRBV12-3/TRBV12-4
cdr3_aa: CASSRTDGNQPQHF

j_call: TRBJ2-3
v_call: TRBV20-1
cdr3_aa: CSAGFSGGDADTQYF

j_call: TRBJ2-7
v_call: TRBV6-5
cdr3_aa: CANSWGHGSYSYEQYF

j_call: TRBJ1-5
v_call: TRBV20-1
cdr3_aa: CSAGRQDQPQHF

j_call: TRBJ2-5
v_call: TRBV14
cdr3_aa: CASSPGLAAETQYF

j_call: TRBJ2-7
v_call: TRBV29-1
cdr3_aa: CSVGVAESVYEQYF

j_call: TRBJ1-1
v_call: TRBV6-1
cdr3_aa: CASRTGQGDTEAFF

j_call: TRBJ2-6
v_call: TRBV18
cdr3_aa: CASSPALNRGCSGANVLTF

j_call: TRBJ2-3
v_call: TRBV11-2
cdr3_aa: CASRLFIGGGPPTDTQYF

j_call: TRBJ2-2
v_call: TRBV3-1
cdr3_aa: CASSQDVIGRVGELFF

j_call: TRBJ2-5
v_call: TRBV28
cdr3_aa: CASSLNGKETQYF

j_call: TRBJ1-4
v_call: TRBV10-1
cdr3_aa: CASSFGTEDEKLFF

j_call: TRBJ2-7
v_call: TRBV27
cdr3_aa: CASSGHGVSYEQYF

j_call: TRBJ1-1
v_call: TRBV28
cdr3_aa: CASSYMCAGGTEAFF

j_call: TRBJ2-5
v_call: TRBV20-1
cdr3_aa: CSARGEGFGTQYF

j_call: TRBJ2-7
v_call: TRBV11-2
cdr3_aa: CASSSRQGEDSEQYF

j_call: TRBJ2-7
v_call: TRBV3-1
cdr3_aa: CASSQVVGGNEQYF

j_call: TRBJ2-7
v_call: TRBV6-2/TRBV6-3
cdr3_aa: CAISFSPGDGRVYEQYF

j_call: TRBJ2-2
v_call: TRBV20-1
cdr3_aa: CSASFRAGNTGELFF

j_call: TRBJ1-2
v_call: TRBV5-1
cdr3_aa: CASSTGVYGYTF

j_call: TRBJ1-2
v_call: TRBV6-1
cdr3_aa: CASREGQFYGYTF

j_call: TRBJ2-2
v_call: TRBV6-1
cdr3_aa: CASSVEGFGELFF

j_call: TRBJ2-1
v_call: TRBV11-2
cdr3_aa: CASSLEAASGGGEQFF

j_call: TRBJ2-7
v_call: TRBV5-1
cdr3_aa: CASSPFGSGYEQYF

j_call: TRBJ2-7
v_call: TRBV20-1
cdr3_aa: CSAMGRGLTYEQYF

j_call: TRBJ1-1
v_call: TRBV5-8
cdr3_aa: CASSFLTGRDVEAFF

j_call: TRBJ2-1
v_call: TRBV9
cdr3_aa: CASSVAPDPYNEQFF

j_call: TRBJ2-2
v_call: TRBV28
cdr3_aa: CASSLKVWRVDTGELFF